The rows below give T cell receptor beta chains drawn from one sample of a study of Graves' ophthalmopathy and Graves' hyperthyroidism. Using its own MiXCR run on the multiplex PCR reads, TCRdb lists one record per CDR3 protein. In the table there are fewer than 600,000 distinct CDR3 sequences, around an eighth of which are singletons. Sequenced: blood. The receptors derive from a woman under 40 with Graves' ophthalmopathy. Each CDR3 is given with its conserved first and last residue. The D gene is left open where the match is weak. Expanded clones get a size class; other rows say once, few or many, or leave the size out.

d_gene,v_gene,abundance,j_gene,CDR3nt,CDR3aa
NA,TRBV27,many,TRBJ1-1,TGTGCCAGCAGTTTAACTACGTACACTGAAGCTTTCTTT,CASSLTTYTEAFF
NA,TRBV27,few,TRBJ1-1,TGTGCCAGCAGTTCACGGTTCCTAGAGGGAGCTTTCTTT,CASSSRFLEGAFF
TRBD1,TRBV7-3,many,TRBJ1-2,TGTGCCAGCAGCCCTGACGGGACAGAGTATGGCTACACCTTC,CASSPDGTEYGYTF
TRBD1,TRBV18,many,TRBJ1-1,TGTGCCAGCTCACCAGGCAGGGGGCCGTCAAACGAAGCTTTCTTT,CASSPGRGPSNEAFF
TRBD1,TRBV2,NA,TRBJ2-6,TGTGCCAGCAGGACCGGGACAGGGGGCATCTCTGGGGCCAACGTCCTGACTTTC,CASRTGTGGISGANVLTF
NA,TRBV7-9,many,TRBJ2-7,TGTGCCAGCAACCCGCAGAAAAGCTCCTACGAGCAGTACTTC,CASNPQKSSYEQYF
NA,TRBV27,few,TRBJ1-2,TGTGCCAGCAGCCCATTGGGGACCCACTATGGCTACACCTTC,CASSPLGTHYGYTF
NA,TRBV6-1,many,TRBJ1-5,TGTGCCAGCAGTGGCCGATCGGGCGCGTATAGCAATCAGCCCCAGCATTTT,CASSGRSGAYSNQPQHF
NA,TRBV3-1,few,TRBJ1-5,TGTGCCAGCAGCCAAGGGGGTAGGGGGGATAATCAGCCCCAGCATTTT,CASSQGGRGDNQPQHF
NA,TRBV11-2,many,TRBJ2-7,TGTGCCAGCAGCTTTGGGGGGGCAGGCTACGAGCAGTACTTC,CASSFGGAGYEQYF
NA,TRBV30,NA,TRBJ2-7,TGTGCCTGGAGGACCCCCTCCGGGGAGCAGTACTTC,CAWRTPSGEQYF
NA,TRBV3-1,NA,TRBJ2-7,TGTGCCAGCAGCCGAGGGACCGGGGACTACGAGCAGTACTTC,CASSRGTGDYEQYF
TRBD1,TRBV28,many,TRBJ2-5,TGTGCCAGCAGGATGACAGGGCTAGAGACCCAGTACTTC,CASRMTGLETQYF
NA,TRBV28,many,TRBJ1-3,TGTGCCAGCAGCCCTGGGACCTTCTCTGGAAACACCATATATTTT,CASSPGTFSGNTIYF
NA,TRBV30,many,TRBJ1-5,TGTGCCTGGAGTACCCGAGTCAATCAGCCCCAGCATTTT,CAWSTRVNQPQHF
NA,TRBV6-2/TRBV6-3,few,TRBJ1-5,TGTGCCAGCAGTTACTACACAAAACAGGATTGGGTAAATCAGCCCCAGCATTTT,CASSYYTKQDWVNQPQHF
NA,TRBV28,NA,TRBJ1-6,TGTGCCAGCAGTTTATACGGGGCTTTTTCACCCCTCCACTTT,CASSLYGAFSPLHF
TRBD1,TRBV30,NA,TRBJ2-2,TGTGCCTGGGAACGGACAGGGGGCACCGGGGAGCTGTTTTTT,CAWERTGGTGELFF
NA,TRBV12-3/TRBV12-4,many,TRBJ1-5,TGTGCCAGCACCCCGTCGGGTCCTTCTCAGCCCCAGCATTTT,CASTPSGPSQPQHF
NA,TRBV27,many,TRBJ1-1,TGTGCCAGCAGGGCAATTCCAGGGCCGGACCCTGAAGCTTTCTTT,CASRAIPGPDPEAFF
TRBD2,TRBV4-1,many,TRBJ2-7,TGCGCCAGCAGCCCCCTGGGGGGGTTGAGGTACGAGCAGTACTTC,CASSPLGGLRYEQYF
NA,TRBV28,many,TRBJ2-7,TGTGCCAGCAGTTTACGGCTTTCCTACGAGCAGTACTTC,CASSLRLSYEQYF
NA,TRBV12-3/TRBV12-4,many,TRBJ1-6,TGTGCCAGCAGTTTAGGTCGGCTTTGGGATAATTCACCCCTCCACTTT,CASSLGRLWDNSPLHF
NA,TRBV9,NA,TRBJ1-5,TGTGCCAGCAGCGTAGAACCAGGGACACAGCCCCAGCATTTT,CASSVEPGTQPQHF
NA,TRBV14,many,TRBJ2-7,TGTGCCAGCAGCCGTTTCGACGGAACCTACGAGCAGTACTTC,CASSRFDGTYEQYF
TRBD1,TRBV29-1,many,TRBJ2-4,TGCAGCGCTGGACAGGGAGGAAACATTCAGTACTTC,CSAGQGGNIQYF
NA,TRBV27,many,TRBJ2-7,TGTGCCAGCAGTTTAAGTGGTGCGGGGGCCTATCCCTACGAGCAGTACTTC,CASSLSGAGAYPYEQYF
NA,TRBV7-9,many,TRBJ2-5,TGTGCCAGCAGCTTTATCCACAGCAGGTACCAAGAGACCCAGTACTTC,CASSFIHSRYQETQYF
NA,TRBV4-1,few,TRBJ2-7,TGCGCCAGCACCTCGGAGTCCAGCTCCTACGAGCAGTACTTC,CASTSESSSYEQYF
NA,TRBV28,many,TRBJ2-5,TGTGCCAGCAATATAGAAGGACGGACTCGAGAGACCCAGTACTTC,CASNIEGRTRETQYF
TRBD2,TRBV20-1,many,TRBJ2-7,TGCAGTGCTAGAGATAGAACCGCTAGCGGCCCGGCCTACGAGCAGTACTTC,CSARDRTASGPAYEQYF
TRBD1,TRBV29-1,many,TRBJ1-2,TGCAGCGTTTTGGACAGGGCCTATGGCTACACCTTC,CSVLDRAYGYTF
TRBD1,TRBV28,many,TRBJ1-2,TGTGCCAGCAGTCTCCCCGGGACAGCTAACTATGGCTACACCTTC,CASSLPGTANYGYTF
NA,TRBV6-2/TRBV6-3,many,TRBJ1-5,TGTGCCAGCAGTTATCGCGCTTCAGGGGCCCAGCATTTT,CASSYRASGAQHF
NA,TRBV5-1,many,TRBJ2-5,TGCGCCAGCAGCGTTGACATTCAAGAGACCCAGTACTTC,CASSVDIQETQYF
NA,TRBV12-5,many,TRBJ1-1,TGTGCTAGTGGTTTTGAAGGGTTTGCTTTCTTT,CASGFEGFAFF
NA,TRBV11-3,many,TRBJ1-1,TGTGCCAGCAGCTTAGTGCCAAAATTGAACACTGAAGCTTTCTTT,CASSLVPKLNTEAFF
NA,TRBV11-2,NA,TRBJ1-1,TGTGCCAGCAGCTTATTGCGTTCTACTGAAGCTTTCTTT,CASSLLRSTEAFF
TRBD2,TRBV11-2,many,TRBJ2-5,TGTGCCAGCAGCTTAGTAGCTAGCGGGGGAGAGACCCAGTACTTC,CASSLVASGGETQYF
NA,TRBV19,many,TRBJ1-3,TGTGCCAGTAGTTCCGCCGGACGGCTCCTCTCTGGAAACACCATATATTTT,CASSSAGRLLSGNTIYF
NA,TRBV18,many,TRBJ1-1,TGTGCCAGCTCACCAGACGGGTATCGCACTGAAGCTTTCTTT,CASSPDGYRTEAFF
TRBD1,TRBV6-1,many,TRBJ1-2,TGTGCCAGCAGTACGGGGACAGGGGGGAACTATGGCTACACCTTC,CASSTGTGGNYGYTF
NA,TRBV12-3/TRBV12-4,few,TRBJ1-5,TGTGCCAGCAGTCCAGGACTCACCCAGCATTTT,CASSPGLTQHF
TRBD1,TRBV12-3/TRBV12-4,many,TRBJ1-2,TGTGCCAGCAGCCATCCGACAGGGGAGGGCTACACCTTC,CASSHPTGEGYTF
NA,TRBV7-8,many,TRBJ2-7,TGTGCCAGCAGCTTAGTGGGGCTGGGAGAGCAGTACTTC,CASSLVGLGEQYF
NA,TRBV19,many,TRBJ2-5,TGTGCCAGTAGCCCAGGGACATCCGCGGGGGAGACCCAGTACTTC,CASSPGTSAGETQYF
NA,TRBV2,many,TRBJ1-2,TGTGCCAGCAGTGCCCGACCGGACAGTCCCGATGGCTACACCTTC,CASSARPDSPDGYTF
NA,TRBV30,many,TRBJ1-1,TGTGCCTGGATAAGGGGAGGACGTAGTGAAGCTTTCTTT,CAWIRGGRSEAFF
NA,TRBV6-1,many,TRBJ2-5,TGTGCCAGCAGTGTCAACAGGGAGACCCAGTACTTC,CASSVNRETQYF
NA,TRBV12-3/TRBV12-4,NA,TRBJ1-1,TGTGCCAGCAGTACGACTGGGCGTACTGAAGCTTTCTTT,CASSTTGRTEAFF
TRBD2,TRBV6-1,many,TRBJ2-5,TGTGCCAGCAGCAAGGGACTAGCGGGAGAAGAGACCCAGTACTTC,CASSKGLAGEETQYF
NA,TRBV19,many,TRBJ2-2,TGTGCCAGTACTGGGACAAAGGGGGTCGGGGAGCTGTTTTTT,CASTGTKGVGELFF
NA,TRBV27,many,TRBJ1-1,TGTGCCAGCAGTTTTGGGGTAGGCAGGGACGCTGAAGCTTTCTTT,CASSFGVGRDAEAFF
TRBD1,TRBV5-1,NA,TRBJ1-1,TGCGCCAGCAGCTCCAGGGGGCGGGACACTGAAGCTTTCTTT,CASSSRGRDTEAFF
NA,TRBV27,once,TRBJ2-3,TGTGCCGGCAGTTCTCCCGGTGGGGAAGATACGCAGTATTTT,CAGSSPGGEDTQYF